This TCR beta chain appears in the sequencing data of a study of T cell responses to AZD1222 COVID-19 vaccine. Measured with immunoSEQ multiplex PCR; TCRdb has only the in-frame clones, and not every one. Here the sample spans 130,000 to 150,000 clones, roughly nine tenths being singletons. This CDR3 contains 16 residues. The junction had 9 bases not matched to a gene; V was cut back by 5 bases and J by 4 bases. Germline CDR1 is SGHTA and CDR2 is FQGNSA. Timing groups of about 4 and about 12 weeks for second doses were pooled. Specimen: peripheral blood, collected 28 days after the second AZD1222 dose. The rearrangement links TRBV7-2 to TRBJ2-1; 9 nucleotides agree with TRBD2. This sequence was found in an adult who received the AZD1222 COVID-19 vaccine. This CDR3 is CASSPQGSGSYNEQFF. CDR3 DNA: TGTGCCAGCAGCCCCCAGGGTAGCGGGAGTTACAATGAGCAGTTCTTC. The whole variable domain, remainder taken from reference TRBV7-2 and TRBJ2-1, is GAGVSQSPSNKVTEKGKDVELRCDPISGHTALYWYRQSLGQGLEFLIYFQGNSAPDKSGLPSDRFSAERTGGSVSTLTIQRTQQEDSAVYLCASSPQGSGSYNEQFFGPGTRLTVL.